These 30 T cell receptor beta chains came from one sample sequenced in a study of cytomegalovirus exposure and HLA in healthy donors (dated by TCRdb to 2016 to 2017). Library creation used the immunoSEQ multiplex PCR assay. The multiplex PCR relied on a mix of 60 forward primers for TCR Vbeta segments and 13 reverse primers for TCR Jbeta segments. TCRdb took over this immuneACCESS table, retaining in-frame rearrangements with V and J assigned. Such tables are incomplete; in checked studies, under half of the missing clones stem from an unresolved V gene, and the remainder is unexplained. The table for this sample lists tens of thousands of clones; just under 90% of them were counted only once. Jointly, the top ten make up about 2.3% of the sample. Material for sequencing was PBMCs. These receptors all stem from a young man in good health and CMV-seronegative.

In nucleotides, the CDR3 is TGCGCCAGCAGCTCCGGGACAGGGAGGTCTACTGAAGCTTTCTTT. Amino acid sequence: CASSSGTGRSTEAFF. This chain uses TRBV5-1 with TRBJ1-1, with TRBD1 matching 9 bases. The junction had 8 bases not matched to a gene; V was cut back by 3 bases and J by 5 bases. CDR3 length equals 15 residues. The germline V gene has CDR1 SGHRS and CDR2 YFSETQ.

The V and J genes are TRBV6-1 and TRBJ2-2, with no clear D. The CDR3 contains 11 residues. Germline assignment: CDR1 MNHNS and CDR2 SASEGT. The V end lost 7 bases, the J end lost 6 bases, and 6 bases lay between the germline ends. The DNA for the CDR3 is TGTGCCAGCACTAGTCCCGGGGAGCTGTTTTTT. Protein sequence: CASTSPGELFF.

This CDR3 reads CASSLGAYNSPLHF. In DNA, the CDR3 is TGTGCCAGCAGCTTAGGAGCCTATAATTCACCCCTCCACTTT. The rearrangement uses TRBV11-2 and TRBJ1-6; D is unresolved. Trimming removed 1 base at V and 2 bases at J, with 3 bases between. The CDR3 covers 14 residues. Germline values: CDR1 SGHAT, CDR2 FQNNGV.

V usage is TRBV18 and J usage is TRBJ1-1; TRBD1 agrees at 7 bases. V trimming: 3 bases; J trimming: 1 base; junction bases outside the gene matches: 11. The CDR3 sequence is 17 residues long. The germline gives CDR1 KGHSH, CDR2 LQKENI. The CDR3: CASSPPDRVGANTEAFF. For the CDR3, the DNA is TGTGCCAGCTCACCTCCCGACAGGGTAGGGGCGAACACTGAAGCTTTCTTT.

The V and J genes are TRBV9 and TRBJ2-1; 16 bases match TRBD2. The CDR3 consists of 16 residues. Germline trimming cut 4 bases from V and 7 bases from J; bases unmatched to any gene: 5. Germline V gene data show CDR1 as SGDLS and CDR2 as YYNGEE. This chain's CDR3 is CASSPWGLAGGNEQFF. CDR3 coding DNA: TGTGCCAGCAGCCCCTGGGGACTAGCGGGAGGGAATGAGCAGTTCTTC.

The chain has TRBV4-2 and TRBJ1-2, with 9 bases lining up with TRBD1. Germline V lookup: CDR1 LGHNA, CDR2 YNFKEQ. V shed 5 bases and J 6 bases; nucleotides not matched to a gene: 10. This CDR3 region has 15 residues. The CDR3 protein is CASSSNPGQGDGYTF. The DNA of the CDR3 is TGTGCCAGCAGCTCGAACCCGGGACAGGGAGATGGCTACACCTTC.

This chain connects TRBV2 to TRBJ2-5; 12 nucleotides line up with TRBD2. This CDR3 region has 17 residues. V lost 3 bases and J lost 10; bases outside the gene matches: 15. The germline V gene has CDR1 SNHLY and CDR2 FYNNEI. The CDR3 coding sequence is TGTGCCAGCAGTGAGACTAGCGGGAGATCAGGAAGAGATGTCCAGTACTTC. This translates into CASSETSGRSGRDVQYF.

This clone appeared a single time. This chain links TRBV11-2 with TRBJ2-1, with 7 bases lining up with TRBD2. This CDR3 contains 15 residues. Trimming took 2 bases from V and 10 from J; bases not matched to a gene: 11. Germline V gene lookup returns CDR1 SGHAT and CDR2 FQNNGV. CDR3 DNA sequence: TGTGCCAGCAGCTTATCGGGGGGTCTGGGACTAGAGCAGTTCTTC. This gives the protein CASSLSGGLGLEQFF.

This chain uses TRBV7-2 with TRBJ2-7, with a tentative D call TRBD2 (6 bases). This CDR3 region has 15 residues. Germline loops: CDR1 SGHTA, CDR2 FQGNSA. V lost 10 bases and J 5 bases, leaving 24 bases between the germline ends. In nucleotides, the CDR3 is TGTGCCACGTCAAACCGGCGCGGGATAGGAGACGAGCAGTACTTC. It is translated as CATSNRRGIGDEQYF.

The genes are TRBV19 and TRBJ2-5; D is possibly TRBD2 (5 bases). Between the trimmed V and J ends, which lost 6 bases and 1 base, there was a span of 9 bases. The germline CDR1 and CDR2 sequences are LNHDA and SQIVND (reference sequence). This CDR3 spans 13 amino acids. CDR3 loop: CASSASGQETQYF. CDR3 sequence (DNA): TGTGCCAGTAGCGCAAGCGGCCAAGAGACCCAGTACTTC. Looking up the rest from reference TRBV19 and TRBJ2-5 gives the full variable domain: DGGITQSPKYLFRKEGQNVTLSCEQNLNHDAMYWYRQDPGQGLRLIYYSQIVNDFQKGDIAEGYSVSREKKESFPLTVTSAQKNPTAFYLCASSASGQETQYFGPGTRLLVL.

The chain is built from TRBV21-1 and TRBJ2-7; TRBD1 is the table's D call, not checked against the DNA. TRBV21-1 has pseudogene status. The length of the CDR3 is 13 residues. In DNA form, the CDR3 reads TGTGCCAGCAGACCCATGACAGGGTGGGAGCAGTACTTC. Its protein is CASRPMTGWEQYF.

This chain uses TRBV11-2 with TRBJ2-1; 8 bases match TRBD2. In germline, CDR1 is SGHAT, CDR2 FQNNGV. The CDR3 length is 18 residues. The V segment lost 2 bases and the J segment 9 bases; nucleotides outside the gene matches: 18. CDR3 residues: CASSLQRPRSGSSVEQFF. The CDR3 coding sequence is TGTGCCAGCAGCTTACAACGGCCGAGAAGCGGGAGTTCCGTTGAGCAGTTCTTC.

V is TRBV5-1 and J is TRBJ2-3; tentatively, D is TRBD1 (6 bases). This CDR3 spans 13 amino acids. The V gene's germline CDR1 is SGHRS and CDR2 YFSETQ. The V end was cut by 3 bases, the J end by 5 bases, with 10 bases between. The CDR3 bases are TGCGCCAGCAGCTCCACAGGGTTAGATACGCAGTATTTT. This codes for CASSSTGLDTQYF. Combining the CDR3 with reference TRBV5-1 and TRBJ2-3 gives the whole variable domain KAGVTQTPRYLIKTRGQQVTLSCSPISGHRSVSWYQQTPGQGLQFLFEYFSETQRNKGNFPGRFSGRQFSNSRSEMNVSTLELGDSALYLCASSSTGLDTQYFGPGTRLTVL.

The chain uses TRBV7-7 and TRBJ2-5; 9 nucleotides line up with TRBD1. With the DNA end fitting TRBJ2-7 better, the J assignment may be wrong. Germline CDR1 SSHAT, CDR2 FNYEAQ (reference sequence). The CDR3 length is 14 residues. The CDR3 coding sequence is TGTGCTAGCTCTATCGGGACAGGGTTACACGAGCAGTACTTC. Amino acids: CASSIGTGLHEQYF.

The V and J genes are TRBV18 and TRBJ1-2; TRBD1 aligns across 10 bases. The ends lost 0 bases at V and 6 bases at J; junction bases unmatched: 7. Germline assignment: CDR1 KGHSH and CDR2 LQKENI. The CDR3 sequence is 16 residues long. CDR3 amino acids: CASSPPPGQGRNGYTF. CDR3 DNA: TGTGCCAGCTCACCACCCCCGGGACAGGGGAGGAATGGCTACACCTTC.

The chain has TRBV9 and TRBJ2-6, with D possibly matching TRBD2 (5 bases). Germline assignment: CDR1 SGDLS and CDR2 YYNGEE. This CDR3 is 17 amino acids long. V lost 1 base to trimming and J lost 0 bases, with 11 bases between them. The CDR3 protein is CASSVLASSSGANVLTF. The CDR3 nucleotides are TGTGCCAGCAGCGTATTAGCGTCAAGCTCTGGGGCCAACGTCCTGACTTTC. The variable domain in full, completed from reference TRBV9 and TRBJ2-6, reads DSGVTQTPKHLITATGQRVTLRCSPRSGDLSVYWYQQSLDQGLQFLIQYYNGEERAKGNILERFSAQQFPDLHSELNLSSLELGDSALYFCASSVLASSSGANVLTFGAGSRLTVL.

The chain couples TRBV6-1 to TRBJ2-1, with a possible D match to TRBD2 (5 bases). The CDR3 runs 15 residues. Trimming left V 5 bases short and J 2 bases short, with 13 bases between. Germline V gene lookup returns CDR1 MNHNS and CDR2 SASEGT. CDR3 in DNA: TGTGCCAGCAGTCAAAGACTATCGGCCTACAATGAGCAGTTCTTC. This sequence encodes CASSQRLSAYNEQFF.

The chain employs TRBV19 and TRBJ1-2, with no clear D. V was pared by 6 bases and J by 2 bases, with 10 bases between. The CDR3 contains 13 residues. CDR1 and CDR2 (germline): LNHDA, SQIVND (reference sequence). CDR3 nucleotides: TGTGCCAGTAGCCGTAGCTTAAACTATGGCTACACCTTC. Translated, it gives CASSRSLNYGYTF.

The chain joins TRBV11-2 to TRBJ1-6, with TRBD1 matching over 9 bases. Germline V gives CDR1 SGHAT, CDR2 FQNNGV. J was trimmed by 7 bases and V by 5 bases; bases with no gene match: 15. CDR3 length: 18 residues. CDR3 amino acids: CASSLRAGTGSRNSPLHF. In DNA, the CDR3 is TGTGCCAGCAGCCTAAGGGCCGGGACAGGGTCGAGGAATTCACCCCTCCACTTT.

The rearrangement links TRBV5-4 to TRBJ2-2; D may be TRBD1 (6 bases). CDR3 length: 13 residues. Germline V gene sequence: CDR1 SGHNT, CDR2 YYREEE (reference sequence). Trimming stripped 1 base from V and 7 bases from J, with 8 bases between. The CDR3 reads CASSLFRGGELFF. As DNA, the CDR3 is TGTGCCAGCAGCTTGTTCAGGGGCGGGGAGCTGTTTTTT.

The chain employs TRBV7-3 and TRBJ2-7; 7 nucleotides line up with TRBD2. V shed 2 bases and J 2 bases; nucleotides not matched to a gene: 6. Germline CDR1 SGHTA, CDR2 FQGTGA. The CDR3 is 15 amino acids. The CDR3 region is CASSLASGAAYEQYF. CDR3 in DNA: TGTGCCAGCAGCTTAGCTAGCGGAGCAGCCTACGAGCAGTACTTC. The whole variable domain, remainder taken from reference TRBV7-3 and TRBJ2-7, is GAGVSQTPSNKVTEKGKYVELRCDPISGHTALYWYRQSLGQGPEFLIYFQGTGAADDSGLPNDRFFAVRPEGSVSTLKIQRTERGDSAVYLCASSLASGAAYEQYFGPGTRLTVT.

This clone was picked up one time. The CDR3: CASSPGTGLSYEQYF. The CDR3 DNA follows: TGCGCCAGCAGCCCCGGGACAGGGCTTTCCTACGAGCAGTACTTC. This chain uses TRBV4-1 with TRBJ2-7; 9 bases match TRBD1. The V gene's germline CDR1 is MGHRA and CDR2 YSYEKL. V trimming: 4 bases; J trimming: 1 base; junction bases outside the gene matches: 5. The CDR3 contains 15 residues.

The chain links TRBV5-4 to TRBJ2-2; 12 positions agree with TRBD1. Germline CDR1 reads SGHNT; CDR2 reads YYREEE (reference sequence). V dropped 4 bases and J dropped 3; count of bases not matched to a gene: 7. The CDR3 is 17 residues long. The CDR3 DNA sequence: TGTGCCAGCAGCCCCGGGACAGGGGGCTTGGACACCGGGGAGCTGTTTTTT. It specifies CASSPGTGGLDTGELFF.

The chain has TRBV4-1 and TRBJ1-6; TRBD1 matches 7 bases. V shed 4 bases, J shed 6 bases, and the junction held 12 bases outside the gene matches. The CDR3 length is 17 residues. Looked up from germline, CDR1 is MGHRA and CDR2 is YSYEKL. CDR3 nucleotides: TGCGCCAGCAGCCTAGGGGTGGGACAGTCCCTTAATTCACCCCTCCACTTT. Its translation is CASSLGVGQSLNSPLHF.

This rearrangement joins TRBV11-1 to TRBJ2-7; 7 bases line up with TRBD2. Germline assignment: CDR1 SGHAT and CDR2 FQDESV (reference sequence). CDR3 length: 15 amino acids. The J segment lost 0 bases and the V segment lost 5 bases, leaving 7 bases of the junction unmatched. In DNA, the CDR3 is TGTGCCAGCAGCCTGCGGGGGTCCAGCTCCTACGAGCAGTACTTC. Translated: CASSLRGSSSYEQYF.

The chain carries TRBV4-3 and TRBJ2-5; 10 bases fit TRBD2. The CDR3 is made up of 16 amino acids. V lost 3 bases, J lost 5 bases, and 9 bases stayed unmatched. In germline, CDR1 is LGHNA, CDR2 YSLEER. The CDR3 is CASSHPLAGDWETQYF. The CDR3 DNA sequence: TGCGCCAGCAGCCATCCCCTAGCGGGAGATTGGGAGACCCAGTACTTC.

This rearrangement joins TRBV6-4 to TRBJ1-3, with a possible D match to TRBD1 (6 bases). This CDR3 is built from 15 residues. The V end was cut by 0 bases, the J end by 2 bases, with 8 bases between. Germline V CDR1 and CDR2: MRHNA, SNTAGT. The CDR3 DNA is TGTGCCAGCAGTGACTCGGCAGGGGCTGGAAACACCATATATTTT. Translating it yields CASSDSAGAGNTIYF.

V gene TRBV7-2 combines with J gene TRBJ2-5, with D perhaps TRBD1 (5 bases). CDR1 SGHTA and CDR2 FQGNSA come from the germline V gene. Trimming removed 5 bases from V and 6 bases from J, with 19 bases in between. The CDR3 covers 15 residues. The CDR3 DNA reads TGTGCCAGCAGCCGCCCCCAGGGCTCTTTACAGACCCAGTACTTC. Protein: CASSRPQGSLQTQYF.

V usage is TRBV7-2 and J usage is TRBJ2-7, with a weak D call TRBD2 (5 bases). This CDR3 region has 18 residues. Trimming cost V 3 bases and J 1 base, with 22 bases left between them. The germline V gene encodes CDR1 SGHTA and CDR2 FQGNSA. The CDR3 DNA is TGTGCCAGCAGCTTTCGAGGGTTATCGTCTAGCCCATCCTACGAGCAGTACTTC. Encoded protein: CASSFRGLSSSPSYEQYF.

J is TRBJ2-7 and V is TRBV15; perhaps TRBD2 as D (5 bases). This CDR3 has 15 residues. The germline V gene encodes CDR1 LNHNV and CDR2 YYDKDF (reference sequence). V was pared by 4 bases and J by 4 bases, with 17 bases between. This CDR3 is CATSIGSTPLYEQYF. DNA for the CDR3: TGTGCCACCAGCATTGGGAGTACACCCCTATACGAGCAGTACTTC.